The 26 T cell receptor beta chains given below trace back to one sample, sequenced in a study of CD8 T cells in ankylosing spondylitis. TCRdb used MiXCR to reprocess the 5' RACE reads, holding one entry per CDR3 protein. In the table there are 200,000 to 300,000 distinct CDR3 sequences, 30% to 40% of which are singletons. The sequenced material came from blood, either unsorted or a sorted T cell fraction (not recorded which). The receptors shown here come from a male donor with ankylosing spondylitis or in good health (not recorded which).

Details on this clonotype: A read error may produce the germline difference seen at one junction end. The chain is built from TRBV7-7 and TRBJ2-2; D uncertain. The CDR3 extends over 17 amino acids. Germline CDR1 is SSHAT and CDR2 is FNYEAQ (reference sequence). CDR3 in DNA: TGTGCTAGCAGCTTATCCCCGGAGTTCGCGAACACCGGGGAGCTGTTTTTT. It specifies CASSLSPEFANTGELFF.

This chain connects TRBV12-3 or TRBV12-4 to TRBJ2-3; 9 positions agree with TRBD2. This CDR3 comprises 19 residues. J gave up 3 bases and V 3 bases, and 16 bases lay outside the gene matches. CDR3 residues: CASSLDTPGVAGATDTQYF. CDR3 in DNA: TGTGCCAGCAGTTTGGACACCCCAGGGGTAGCGGGGGCTACAGATACGCAGTATTTT.

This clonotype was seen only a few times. The CDR3 sequence: CASSSTGTSTYEQYF. The CDR3 DNA sequence: TGTGCCAGCAGTTCTACAGGGACCTCCACCTACGAGCAGTACTTC. The rearrangement uses TRBV27 and TRBJ2-7, with TRBD1 as a possible D gene (6 bases). Germline CDR1 MNHEY, CDR2 SMNVEV (reference sequence). This CDR3 region has 15 residues. V shed 4 bases and J shed 2 bases, with 15 bases lying between them.

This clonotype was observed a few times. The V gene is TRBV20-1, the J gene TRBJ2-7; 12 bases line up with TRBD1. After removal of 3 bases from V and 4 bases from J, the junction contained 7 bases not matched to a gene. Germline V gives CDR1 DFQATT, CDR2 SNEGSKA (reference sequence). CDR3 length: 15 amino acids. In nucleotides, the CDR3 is TGCAGTGCTAGTGGGACAGGGGGCGTTGGATACGAGCAGTACTTC. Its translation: CSASGTGGVGYEQYF.

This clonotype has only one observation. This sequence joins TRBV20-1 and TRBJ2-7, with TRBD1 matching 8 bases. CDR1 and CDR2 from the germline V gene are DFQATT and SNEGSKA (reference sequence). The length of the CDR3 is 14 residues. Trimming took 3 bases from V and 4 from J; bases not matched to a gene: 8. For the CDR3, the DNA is TGCAGTGCTAGCCGGGGGACAGGACTTTACGAGCAGTACTTC. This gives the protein CSASRGTGLYEQYF.

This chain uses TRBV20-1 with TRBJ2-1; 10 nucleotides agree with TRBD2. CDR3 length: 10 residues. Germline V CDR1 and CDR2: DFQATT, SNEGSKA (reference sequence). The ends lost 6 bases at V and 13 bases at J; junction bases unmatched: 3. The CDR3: CSAPSGGQFF. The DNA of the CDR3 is TGCAGTGCCCCTAGCGGGGGACAGTTCTTC.

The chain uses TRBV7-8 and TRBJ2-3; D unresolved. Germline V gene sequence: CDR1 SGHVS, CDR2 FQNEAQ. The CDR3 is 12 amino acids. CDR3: CATVPSGDTQYF. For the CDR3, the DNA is TGTGCAACCGTCCCTTCCGGAGATACGCAGTATTTT.

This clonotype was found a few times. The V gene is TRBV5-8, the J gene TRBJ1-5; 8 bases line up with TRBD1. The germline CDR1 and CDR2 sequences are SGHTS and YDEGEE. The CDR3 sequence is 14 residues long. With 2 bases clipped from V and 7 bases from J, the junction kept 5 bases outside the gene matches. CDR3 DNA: TGTGCCAGCAGCTTACCACAGGGGGAGCAGCCCCAGCATTTT. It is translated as CASSLPQGEQPQHF. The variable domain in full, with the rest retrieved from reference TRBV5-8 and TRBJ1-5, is EAGVTQSPTHLIKTRGQQATLRCSPISGHTSVYWYQQALGLGLQFLLWYDEGEERNRGNFPPRFSGRQFPNYSSELNVNALELEDSALYLCASSLPQGEQPQHFGDGTRLSIL.

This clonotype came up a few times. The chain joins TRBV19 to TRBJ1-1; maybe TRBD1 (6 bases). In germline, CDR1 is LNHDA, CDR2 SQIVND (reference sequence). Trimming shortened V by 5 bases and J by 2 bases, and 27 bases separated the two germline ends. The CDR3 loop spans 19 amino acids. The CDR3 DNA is TGTGCCAGTAGTGAACTAGGAACTCGACAGGTAGGGGAAAACACTGAAGCTTTCTTT. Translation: CASSELGTRQVGENTEAFF.

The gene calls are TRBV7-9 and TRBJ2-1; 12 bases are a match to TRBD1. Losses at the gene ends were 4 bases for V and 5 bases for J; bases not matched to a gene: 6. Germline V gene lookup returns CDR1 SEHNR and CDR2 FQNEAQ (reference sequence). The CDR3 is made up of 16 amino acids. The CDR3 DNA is TGTGCCAGCAGCTCCTCATGGGACAGGGGGCACAATGAGCAGTTCTTC. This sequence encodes CASSSSWDRGHNEQFF.

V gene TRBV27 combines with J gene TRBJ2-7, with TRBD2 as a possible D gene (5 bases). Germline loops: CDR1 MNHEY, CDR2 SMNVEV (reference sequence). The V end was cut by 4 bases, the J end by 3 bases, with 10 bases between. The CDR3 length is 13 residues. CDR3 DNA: TGTGCCAGCAGTTACGGGGAAAACTACGAGCAGTACTTC. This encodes CASSYGENYEQYF.

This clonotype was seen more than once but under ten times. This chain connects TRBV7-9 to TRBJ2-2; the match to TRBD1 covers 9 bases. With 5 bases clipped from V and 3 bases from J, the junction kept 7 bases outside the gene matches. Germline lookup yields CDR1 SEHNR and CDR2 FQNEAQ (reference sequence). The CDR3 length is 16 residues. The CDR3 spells CASSHYTGGHTGELFF. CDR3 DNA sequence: TGTGCCAGCAGCCATTATACAGGGGGCCACACCGGGGAGCTGTTTTTT.

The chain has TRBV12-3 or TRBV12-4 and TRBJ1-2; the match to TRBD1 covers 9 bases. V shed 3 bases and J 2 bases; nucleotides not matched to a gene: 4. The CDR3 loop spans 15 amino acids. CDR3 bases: TGTGCCAGCAGTTTGGTCGGGACAGGGAACTATGGCTACACCTTC. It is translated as CASSLVGTGNYGYTF.

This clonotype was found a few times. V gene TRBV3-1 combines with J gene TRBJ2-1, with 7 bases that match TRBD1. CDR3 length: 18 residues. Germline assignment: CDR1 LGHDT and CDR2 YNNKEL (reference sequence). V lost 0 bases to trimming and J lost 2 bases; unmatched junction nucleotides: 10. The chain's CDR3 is CASSQETDRAITYNEQFF. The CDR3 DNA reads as TGTGCCAGCAGCCAAGAAACTGACAGGGCAATTACCTACAATGAGCAGTTCTTC.

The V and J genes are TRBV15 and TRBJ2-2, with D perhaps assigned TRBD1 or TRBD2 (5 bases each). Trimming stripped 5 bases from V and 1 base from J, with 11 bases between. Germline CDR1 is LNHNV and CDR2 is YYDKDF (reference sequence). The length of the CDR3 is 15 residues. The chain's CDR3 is CATSVRDGNTGELFF. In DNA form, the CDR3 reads TGTGCCACCAGCGTCCGGGACGGGAACACCGGGGAGCTGTTTTTT.

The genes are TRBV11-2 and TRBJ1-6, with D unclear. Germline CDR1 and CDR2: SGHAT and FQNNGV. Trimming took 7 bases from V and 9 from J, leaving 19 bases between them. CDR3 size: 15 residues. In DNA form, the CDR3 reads TGTGCCAGCATGAGAGGGAGTCACTTACTTTCACCCCTCCACTTT. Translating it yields CASMRGSHLLSPLHF.

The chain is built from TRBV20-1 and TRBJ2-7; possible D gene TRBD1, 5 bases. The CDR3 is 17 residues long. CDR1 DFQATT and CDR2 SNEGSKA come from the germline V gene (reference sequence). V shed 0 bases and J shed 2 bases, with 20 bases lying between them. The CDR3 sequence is CSAREHGWTPGTYEQYF. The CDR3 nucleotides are TGCAGTGCTAGAGAACATGGTTGGACACCTGGTACCTACGAGCAGTACTTC.

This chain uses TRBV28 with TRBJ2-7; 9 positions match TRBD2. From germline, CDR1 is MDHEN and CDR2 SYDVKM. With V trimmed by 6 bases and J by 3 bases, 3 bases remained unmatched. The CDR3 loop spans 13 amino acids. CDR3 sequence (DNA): TGTGCCAGCAGGCCTAGCGGGGTCTACGAGCAGTACTTC. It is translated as CASRPSGVYEQYF.

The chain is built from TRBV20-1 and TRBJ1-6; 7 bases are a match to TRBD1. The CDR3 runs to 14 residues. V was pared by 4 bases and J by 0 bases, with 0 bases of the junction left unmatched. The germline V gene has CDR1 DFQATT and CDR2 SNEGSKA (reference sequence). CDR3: CSATGGSYNSPLHF. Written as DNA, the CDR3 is TGCAGTGCTACAGGGGGCTCCTATAATTCACCCCTCCACTTT.

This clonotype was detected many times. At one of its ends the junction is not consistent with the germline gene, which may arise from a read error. For the CDR3, the DNA is TGTGCCAGCAGTTTAGGTCAAGAGACCCAGTACTTC. Amino acid sequence: CASSLGQETQYF. The chain joins TRBV5-1 to TRBJ2-5; D gene unclear. Germline V gene sequence: CDR1 SGHRS, CDR2 YFSETQ. The CDR3 covers 12 residues.

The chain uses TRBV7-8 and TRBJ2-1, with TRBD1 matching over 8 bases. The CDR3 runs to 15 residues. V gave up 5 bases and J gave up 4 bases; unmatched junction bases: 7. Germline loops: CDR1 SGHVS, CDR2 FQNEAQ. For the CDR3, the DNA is TGTGCCAGCAGCACAAGACAGGGGTGGTACAATGAGCAGTTCTTC. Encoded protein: CASSTRQGWYNEQFF.

CDR3 amino acids: CAISGAYEAFF. The CDR3 DNA reads TGTGCCATCAGTGGGGCGTATGAAGCTTTCTTT. V usage is TRBV10-3 and J usage is TRBJ1-1; D is undetermined. CDR1 and CDR2 (germline): ENHRY, SYGVKD. The CDR3 totals 11 residues. Trimming took off 4 bases at V and 7 bases at J, with 7 bases between the two ends.

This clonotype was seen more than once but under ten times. Here the CDR3 reads CASPRDHKQTQETQYF. The CDR3 region has the DNA TGTGCCAGCCCCCGGGACCATAAACAAACGCAAGAGACCCAGTACTTC. The rearrangement uses TRBV6-4 and TRBJ2-5; D possibly uses TRBD1 or TRBD2 (5 bases each). Germline-derived CDR1 and CDR2 are MRHNA and SNTAGT. CDR3 length equals 16 residues. With 8 bases removed from V and 2 bases from J, the gap between germline ends came to 21 bases.

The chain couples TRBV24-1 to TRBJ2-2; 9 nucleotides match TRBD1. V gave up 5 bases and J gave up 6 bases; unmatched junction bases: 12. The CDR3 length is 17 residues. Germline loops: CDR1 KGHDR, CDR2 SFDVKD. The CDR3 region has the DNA TGTGCCACCAGTGGACCCTGGGACAGGGTGCGGCCCGGGGAGCTGTTTTTT. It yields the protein CATSGPWDRVRPGELFF.

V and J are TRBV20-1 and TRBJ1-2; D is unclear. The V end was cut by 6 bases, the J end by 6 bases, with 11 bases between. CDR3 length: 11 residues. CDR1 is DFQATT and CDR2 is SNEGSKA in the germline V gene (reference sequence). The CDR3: CSAQAGHGYTF. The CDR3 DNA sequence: TGCAGTGCCCAGGCCGGGCATGGCTACACCTTC.

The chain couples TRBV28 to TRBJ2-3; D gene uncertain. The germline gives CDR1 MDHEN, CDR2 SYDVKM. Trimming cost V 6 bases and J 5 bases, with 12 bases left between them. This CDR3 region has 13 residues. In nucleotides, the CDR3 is TGTGCCAGCAGCCTCCCCGGAGTAGATACGCAGTATTTT. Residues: CASSLPGVDTQYF.